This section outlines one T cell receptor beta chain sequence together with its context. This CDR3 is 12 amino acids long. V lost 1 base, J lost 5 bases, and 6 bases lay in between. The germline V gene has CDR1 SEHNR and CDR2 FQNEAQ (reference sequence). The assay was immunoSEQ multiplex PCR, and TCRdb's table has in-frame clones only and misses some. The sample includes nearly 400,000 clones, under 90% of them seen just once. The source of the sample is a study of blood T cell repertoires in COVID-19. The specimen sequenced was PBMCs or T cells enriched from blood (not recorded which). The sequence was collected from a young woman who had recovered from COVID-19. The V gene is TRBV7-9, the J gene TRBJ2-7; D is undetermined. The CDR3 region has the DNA TGTGCCAGCAGCTTAGACTACCACGAGCAGTACTTC. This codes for CASSLDYHEQYF.